The 2 T cell receptor beta chains below all came from one sample that was sequenced in a study of T cell repertoires in cytomegalovirus infection. TCRdb re-analysed the reads in MiXCR, keeping a single row per CDR3 protein. The data hold approximately 390,000 distinct CDR3 sequences, with about 35% observed a single time. Their specific antigens are unknown. Sample: cultured PBMCs, taken from culture after CMV antigen stimulation. The receptors were sampled from a human donor in good health (CMV status not recorded). Some clones in this sample may be carry-over from other donors' samples.

This clonotype was recorded once. The chain uses TRBV11-2 and TRBJ1-5; 10 bases match TRBD1. Trimming cost V 2 bases and J 5 bases; bases outside gene matches: 9. The CDR3 totals 17 residues. CDR1 is SGHAT, CDR2 FQNNGV, per germline. The CDR3: CASSLSTGTGADQPQHF. The CDR3 DNA sequence: TGTGCCAGCAGCTTATCAACCGGGACAGGGGCGGATCAGCCCCAGCATTTT.

This CDR3 reads CAISAEREGIKETQYF. In DNA, the CDR3 is TGTGCCATCAGTGCAGAGCGGGAGGGGATAAAAGAGACCCAGTACTTC. V gene TRBV10-3 combines with J gene TRBJ2-5, with 10 bases matching TRBD2. This CDR3 is 16 amino acids long. The V segment lost 4 bases and the J segment 3 bases; nucleotides outside the gene matches: 8. Germline lookup yields CDR1 ENHRY and CDR2 SYGVKD.